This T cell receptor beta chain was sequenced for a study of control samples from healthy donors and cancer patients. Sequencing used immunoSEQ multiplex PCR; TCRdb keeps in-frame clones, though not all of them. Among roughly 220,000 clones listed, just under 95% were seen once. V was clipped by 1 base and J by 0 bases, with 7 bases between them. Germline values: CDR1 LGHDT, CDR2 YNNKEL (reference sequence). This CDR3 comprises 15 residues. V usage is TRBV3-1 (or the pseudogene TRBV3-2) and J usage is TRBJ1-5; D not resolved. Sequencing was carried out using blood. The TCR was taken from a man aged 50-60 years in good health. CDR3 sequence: CASSQGRFSNQPQHF. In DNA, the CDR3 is TGTGCCAGCAGCCAAGGTCGGTTTAGCAATCAGCCCCAGCATTTT.